The T cell receptor beta chain under discussion was sequenced for a study of early T cells in non-severe SARS-CoV-2 infection. TCRdb re-called the 5' RACE reads with MiXCR, one entry per CDR3 protein. The data hold 20,000 to 25,000 distinct CDR3 sequences, with less than 5.5% observed a single time. This CDR3 spans 15 amino acids. The trim removed 0 bases at V and 2 bases at J, leaving 2 bases unmatched. Germline CDR1 is MNHEY and CDR2 is SVGAGI. This clonotype was seen only a few times. Since a much larger clone is just one base distant, this may be a read error. This sequence was found in an adult who was a healthcare worker with PCR-confirmed SARS-CoV-2 infection or an uninfected control (not recorded which). The chain employs TRBV6-5 and TRBJ2-7; the match to TRBD1 covers 9 bases. Input material: whole blood. The CDR3 DNA is TGTGCCAGCAGTTACTCGGGGACAGGGACCTACGAGCAGTACTTC. The encoded protein is CASSYSGTGTYEQYF.